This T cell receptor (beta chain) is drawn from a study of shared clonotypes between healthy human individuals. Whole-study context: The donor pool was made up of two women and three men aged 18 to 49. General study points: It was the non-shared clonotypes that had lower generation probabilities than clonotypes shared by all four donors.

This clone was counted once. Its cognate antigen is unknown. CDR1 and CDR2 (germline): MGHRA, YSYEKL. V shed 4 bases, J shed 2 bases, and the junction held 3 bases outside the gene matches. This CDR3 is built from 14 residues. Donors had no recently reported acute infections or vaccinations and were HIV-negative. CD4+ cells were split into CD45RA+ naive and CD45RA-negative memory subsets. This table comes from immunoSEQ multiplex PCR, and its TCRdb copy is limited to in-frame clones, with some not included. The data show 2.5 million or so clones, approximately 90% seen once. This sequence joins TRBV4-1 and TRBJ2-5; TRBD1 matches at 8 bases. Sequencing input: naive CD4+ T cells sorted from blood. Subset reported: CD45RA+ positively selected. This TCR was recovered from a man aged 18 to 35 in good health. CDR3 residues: CASSLGDRQETQYF. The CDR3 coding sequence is TGCGCCAGCAGCCTAGGGGACAGGCAAGAGACCCAGTACTTC.